The clone carrying this T cell receptor delta chain has a handful of counts. Its antigen is not identified. The data were taken from a study of Vδ1+ human thymocytes. Study-level findings and limits: About 20% of thymic delta-chain sequences were Vdelta2, with few Vdelta3, unlike blood Vdelta1+ controls. Donors shared many TRG clonotypes but few TRD clonotypes. Thymic TRG and TRD repertoires appeared highly polyclonal, with Gaussian CDR3 length distributions.

Thymocytes were sorted as CD3+ TCRVdelta1+ TCRVdelta2- after alphabeta T cell depletion. Between roughly 97% and 99.6% of sorted thymocytes were Vdelta1+. Germline V gene lookup returns CDR1 TSWWSYY and CDR2 QGS. This CDR3 comprises 23 residues. Trimming took 0 bases from V and 0 from J; bases not matched to a gene: 22. RNA was extracted from the cells and then reverse transcribed. The CDR3 regions were amplified by multiplex PCR from V-gene primers to a constant-region primer. TCRdb re-called the multiplex PCR reads with CATT. The data show about 58,000 delta-chain clones, approximately 16% seen once.

Sequenced sample: Vdelta1+ gamma-delta thymocytes from the thymus. Subset noted: FACS-sorted CD3+ TCRalphabeta- TCRVdelta1+ TCRVdelta2- thymocytes. The sequence was obtained from a girl in the first two years of life who had congenital heart surgery. The V call is TRDV1, the J call TRDJ1; TRDD3 matches at 10 bases. The CDR3 loop is CALGELGLPFTGGWPGYTDKLIF. Here the CDR3 DNA reads TGTGCTCTTGGGGAACTGGGCCTCCCCTTTACTGGGGGATGGCCGGGGTACACCGATAAACTCATCTTT.